The 5 T cell receptor beta chains given below trace back to one sample, sequenced in a study of cytomegalovirus exposure and HLA in healthy donors. In the PCR, 60 Vbeta and 13 Jbeta primers were used. TCRdb's table, derived via immunoSEQ multiplex PCR, lists solely in-frame clones and lacks some. Among approximately 150,000 clones, 70% were seen once, and the ten largest hold 4.7%. The sample taken for sequencing was PBMCs. All receptors come from a man aged 18-30 years in good health and CMV-seropositive.

In its sample, this clone was seen a few times. J is TRBJ2-7 and V is TRBV28; TRBD1 aligns across 8 bases. The length of the CDR3 is 11 residues. The V and J ends lost 8 bases and 12 bases, in that order; junction bases with no gene match: 9. Germline V gene sequence: CDR1 MDHEN, CDR2 SYDVKM. The CDR3 DNA reads as TGTGCCAGCTCAAAGACAGGGGCTATGTACGTC. This gives the protein CASSKTGAMYV.

This rearrangement joins TRBV11-3 to TRBJ2-5; 12 bases map to TRBD2. V shed 5 bases, J shed 4 bases, and the junction held 8 bases outside the gene matches. Germline lookup yields CDR1 SGHNT and CDR2 YENEEA. This CDR3 spans 16 amino acids. The CDR3 DNA is TGTGCCAGCAGCCCCGACCCTAGCGGGAGGGGAGAGACCCAGTACTTC. Protein product: CASSPDPSGRGETQYF.

V usage is TRBV5-6 and J usage is TRBJ2-1; TRBD1 might be the D (5 bases). The germline gives CDR1 SGHDT, CDR2 YYEEEE. The CDR3 runs 14 residues. Trimming pared 5 bases from V and 7 bases from J, leaving 16 bases between. The CDR3 region is CASSDSGRVNEQFF. The CDR3 region has the DNA TGTGCCAGCAGTGATTCGGGCAGGGTAAATGAGCAGTTCTTC.

The chain has TRBV27 and TRBJ2-1; 8 bases line up with TRBD1. The CDR3 extends over 14 amino acids. After removal of 8 bases from V and 5 bases from J, the junction contained 8 bases not matched to a gene. Per germline, CDR1 MNHEY and CDR2 SMNVEV (reference sequence). The CDR3 DNA reads as TGTGCCAGCCAGCGACAGGGGAACAACAATGAGCAGTTCTTC. It yields the protein CASQRQGNNNEQFF.

The gene calls are TRBV25-1 and TRBJ1-1; 7 bases fit TRBD1. V was clipped by 4 bases and J by 4 bases; unmatched bases: 6. The CDR3 is 14 amino acids. Per the germline V gene, CDR1 is MGHDK and CDR2 is SYGVNS. In DNA form, the CDR3 reads TGTGCCAGCAGTGTACAGGGGCAGGGCACTGAAGCTTTCTTT. Amino acids: CASSVQGQGTEAFF.